Described below is a single TCR beta chain sequence and its context. This clonotype appeared many times. Its specific antigen is unknown. One base away there is no much larger clone; base qualities are not given. The entry originates in a study of T cells in Graves' hyperthyroidism and ophthalmopathy (dated by TCRdb to between 2019 and 2020). Turning to the overall study: Peripheral blood samples were taken at the time of initial diagnosis, prior to any treatment. TCR Vbeta CDR3 sequencing of roughly 140 peripheral blood samples (under 45 ophthalmopathy, roughly 74 hyperthyroidism and roughly 17 progressor patients) is reported in the paper. The study also compared thyroid tissue and blood T-cell repertoires from five or six Graves' hyperthyroidism patients. An independent validation cohort of some 18 hyperthyroidism patients and more than 15 patients who later progressed to ophthalmopathy tested prospective prediction of ophthalmopathy. Once sampling was done, hyperthyroidism patients were given methimazole at a starting dose of 30 mg daily, whereas ophthalmopathy patients were given high-dose intravenous methylprednisolone. The roughly 94 discovery patients were randomly split 7:3 into training and test sets. A discovery cohort of roughly 96 patients, about 40 with Graves' ophthalmopathy and roughly 59 with stable Graves' hyperthyroidism, was used to find distinguishing TCR V-J signatures. Beyond this particular receptor, the publication reports: During validation, the model predicted progression to ophthalmopathy a median of around 7 months ahead of onset, with almost 71% sensitivity and under 85% specificity. Most expanded thyroid clonotypes (frequency above 0.001) were also detected in blood, suggesting blood repertoires may reflect thyroid immune responses. A model built on a 13 V-J signature distinguished ophthalmopathy from stable hyperthyroidism, reaching 85% to 90% sensitivity and around 81% specificity in cross-validation and 80%/75% in testing. Sample size was not statistically predetermined, and blinding of investigators to group allocation was not performed.

Moderately to severely active disease, a Clinical Activity Score of at least 3, a NOSPECS grade of at least 4, and a duration under 3 months were present in ophthalmopathy patients. Any patient with an uncontrolled infection, another autoimmune disease, pregnancy or lactation was excluded. Diagnoses relied on clinical symptoms, serum thyroxine and TRAb, thyroid ultrasound and orbital computed tomography. Ficoll-Paque density gradient centrifugation was used to isolate PBMCs from around 10 ml of fresh peripheral blood. Total RNA was extracted using Trizol reagent, and RNA quality was assessed on an Agilent 2100 Bioanalyzer. The TCR beta CDR3 regions were amplified from RNA transcripts. The first round of RT-PCR for the TCR CDR3 was performed with the HTBI primer set and the Qiagen OneStep RT-PCR kit. A second multiplex PCR round built the libraries, followed by size selection and purification. Paired-end sequencing of the libraries was performed with 100 bp reads on an Illumina HiSeq2000. In the paper's pipeline: Raw data were processed with SOAPnuke, discarding reads with adapters, uncalled bases, mean Phred below 15, or no exact constant-primer or identifier match. COPE v1.2.5 was used to merge the high-quality paired reads, and each unique nucleotide sequence was defined as a clonotype. MiTCR v1.1 was used to align the clonotypes against IMGT TRBV, TRBD and TRBJ reference segments. Only V-J combinations with frequency above 0.0001, covering roughly 99% of repertoires, were analysed. The TCS score was defined as F50 (clonal expansion) divided by E x V (chaos), with BLOSUM62-based TCRdist calculated between CDR3 peptides within each V-J. Welch's t-statistics and random forest reduced approximately 520 V-J features to roughly 13, which were used in a naive Bayes classifier (R e1071). The raw public data were reprocessed by TCRdb itself: fastp quality trimming at Q25, MiXCR clonotype calling, in-frame beta chains only. CDR3 protein sequences are deduplicated, and each keeps its most common genes and DNA. TCRdb, rather than the study authors, made the V and J calls. The sample table lists about 640,000 distinct CDR3 sequences, more than 14% of them with a count of one. The ten biggest clones cover 12% of the sample.

The sequenced material came from blood. This TCR came from a woman in her forties or fifties with Graves' ophthalmopathy.

DNA sequence: TGTGCCAGCAGTTTAAGGGTGGGGGCCCCCTACGAGCAGTACTTC. Translated, this is CASSLRVGAPYEQYF. Recombination connected TRBV28 to TRBJ2-7; a tentative D call is TRBD1 (6 bases match). V lost 2 bases and J lost 2 bases; the stretch between them is 13 bases long. In the germline V gene, CDR1 corresponds to MDHEN and CDR2 to SYDVKM. From cysteine to phenylalanine, the CDR3 is 15 amino acids long. Only the CDR3 DNA stays, 45 bases, in frame from base 1.